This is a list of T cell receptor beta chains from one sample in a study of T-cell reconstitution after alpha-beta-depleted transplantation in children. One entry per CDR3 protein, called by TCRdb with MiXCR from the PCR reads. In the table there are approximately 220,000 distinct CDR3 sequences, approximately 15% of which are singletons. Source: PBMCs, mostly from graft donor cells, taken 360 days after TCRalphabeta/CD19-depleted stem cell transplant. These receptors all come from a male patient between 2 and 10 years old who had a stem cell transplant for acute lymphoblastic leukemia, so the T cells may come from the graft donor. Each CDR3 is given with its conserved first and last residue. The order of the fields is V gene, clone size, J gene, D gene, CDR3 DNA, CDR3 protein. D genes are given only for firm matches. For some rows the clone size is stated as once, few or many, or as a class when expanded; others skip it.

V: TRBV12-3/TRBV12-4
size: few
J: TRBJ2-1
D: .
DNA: TGTGCCAGCAGTTTGTTGGGGGGGCGATGGGTTGAGCAGTTCTTC
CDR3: CASSLLGGRWVEQFF

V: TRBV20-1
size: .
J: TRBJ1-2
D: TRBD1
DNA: TGCAGCGCGGGTGGGACAGGGGATTCCTATGGCTACACCTTC
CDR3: CSAGGTGDSYGYTF

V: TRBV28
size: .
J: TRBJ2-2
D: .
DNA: TGTGCCAGCAGTTTGCATCGCCGGGGAACCGGGGAGCTGTTTTTT
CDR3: CASSLHRRGTGELFF

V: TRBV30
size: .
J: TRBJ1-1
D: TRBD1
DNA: TGTGCCTGGGCCAGGGGGCAGACTGAAGCTTTCTTT
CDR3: CAWARGQTEAFF

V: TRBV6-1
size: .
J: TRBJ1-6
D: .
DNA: TGTGCCAGCAGGGGTTGGGAAGTCAGTTCACCCCTCCACTTT
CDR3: CASRGWEVSSPLHF

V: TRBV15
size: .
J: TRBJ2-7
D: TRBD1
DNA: TGTGCCACCAGCAGAGAAGGGACAGGGTACGAGCAGTACTTC
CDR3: CATSREGTGYEQYF

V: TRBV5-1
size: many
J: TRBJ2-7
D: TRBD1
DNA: TGCGCCAGCAGCTTGTGGACAGGGGCCTACGAGCAGTACTTC
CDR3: CASSLWTGAYEQYF

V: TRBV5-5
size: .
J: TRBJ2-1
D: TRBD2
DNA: TGTGCCAGCAGCCTGCTGACGGGGGGGACGGTTTACAATGAGCAGTTCTTC
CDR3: CASSLLTGGTVYNEQFF

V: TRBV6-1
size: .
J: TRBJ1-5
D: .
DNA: TGTGCCAGCAGGGGCAGACTCAATCAGCCCCAGCATTTT
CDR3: CASRGRLNQPQHF

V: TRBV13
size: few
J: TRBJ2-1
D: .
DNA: TGTGCCAGCAGCTTAGCGGGGCCCACGGGGAATGAGCAGTTCTTC
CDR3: CASSLAGPTGNEQFF

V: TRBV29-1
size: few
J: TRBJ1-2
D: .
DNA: TGCAGCGTTGAAAATAGGTACCCAGGGGACTATGGCTACACCTTC
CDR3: CSVENRYPGDYGYTF

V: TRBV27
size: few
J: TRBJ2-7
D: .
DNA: TGTGCCAGCAGTTTGGCAGGTCCCACCTACGAGCAGTACTTC
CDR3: CASSLAGPTYEQYF

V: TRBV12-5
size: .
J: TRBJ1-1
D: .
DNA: TGTGCTAGTGGTCCTGCGGGGGGGGACACTGAAGCTTTCTTT
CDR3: CASGPAGGDTEAFF

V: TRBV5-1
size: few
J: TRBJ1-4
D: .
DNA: TGCGCCAGCAGCCCCAACGAGGGAGAAAAACTGTTTTTT
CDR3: CASSPNEGEKLFF

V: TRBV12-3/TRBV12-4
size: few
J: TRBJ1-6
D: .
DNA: TGTGCCAGCAGTTTGAGGGCCACCAATTCACCCCTCCACTTT
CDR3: CASSLRATNSPLHF

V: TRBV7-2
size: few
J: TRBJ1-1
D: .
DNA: TGTGCCAGCAGCTCCTCCCCGGGGACCACTGAAGCTTTCTTT
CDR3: CASSSSPGTTEAFF

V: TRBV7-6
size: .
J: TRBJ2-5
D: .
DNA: TGTGCCAGCAGCTCATCAGGGGCTGGTCAGACCCAGTACTTC
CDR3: CASSSSGAGQTQYF

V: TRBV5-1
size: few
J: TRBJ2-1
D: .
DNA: TGCGCCAGCAGCTTGGCGCCAGCTAGCTCCTACAATGAGCAGTTCTTC
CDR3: CASSLAPASSYNEQFF

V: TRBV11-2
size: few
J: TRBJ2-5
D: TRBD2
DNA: TGTGCCAGCAGCACCTCTAGCGGGCAAGAGACCCAGTACTTC
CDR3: CASSTSSGQETQYF

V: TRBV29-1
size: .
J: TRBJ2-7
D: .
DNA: TGCAGCGTTGTTAACGGGAGAACCTACGAGCAGTACTTC
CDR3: CSVVNGRTYEQYF

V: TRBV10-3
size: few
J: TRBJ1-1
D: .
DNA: TGTGCCATCACTTCTCCGGACCTCGAAGGAGCTTTCTTT
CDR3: CAITSPDLEGAFF

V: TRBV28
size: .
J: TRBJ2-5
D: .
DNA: TGTGCCAGCGGTTATCCGACCCAGTACTTC
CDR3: CASGYPTQYF

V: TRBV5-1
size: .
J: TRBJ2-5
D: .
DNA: TGCGCCAGCAGCTTGAGCGAGTTCCTAGAGACCCAGTACTTC
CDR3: CASSLSEFLETQYF

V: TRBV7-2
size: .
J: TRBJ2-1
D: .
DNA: TGTGCCAGCAGCGGGAGAGGGGTTAATGAGCAGTTCTTC
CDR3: CASSGRGVNEQFF

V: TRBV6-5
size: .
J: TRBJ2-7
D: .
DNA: TGTGCCACCTCTTTTTGGGGTAACGAGCAGTACTTC
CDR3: CATSFWGNEQYF

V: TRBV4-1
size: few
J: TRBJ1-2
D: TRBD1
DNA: TGCGCCAGCAGCCAAGTGGTGACAGGGACTAACTATGGCTACACCTTC
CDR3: CASSQVVTGTNYGYTF

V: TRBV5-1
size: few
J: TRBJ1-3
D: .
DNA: TGCGCCAGCAGCTTTGGTACAGAACCAAACCTCTCTGGAAACACCATATATTTT
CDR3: CASSFGTEPNLSGNTIYF

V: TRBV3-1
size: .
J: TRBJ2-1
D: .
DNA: TGTGCCATCAGCAAAAGGAGGGGGATAGAACGTGACAATGAGCAGTTCTTC
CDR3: CAISKRRGIERDNEQFF

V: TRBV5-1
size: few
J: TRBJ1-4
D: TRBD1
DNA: TGCGCCAGCAGCAACCCCGGGACAGGGGTTAATGAAAAACTGTTTTTT
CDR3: CASSNPGTGVNEKLFF

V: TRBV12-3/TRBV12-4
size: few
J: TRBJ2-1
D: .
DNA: TGTGCCAGCAGTTTTATCAGGGGCTACAATGAGCAGTTCTTC
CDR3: CASSFIRGYNEQFF

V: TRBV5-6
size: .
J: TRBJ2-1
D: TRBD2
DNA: TGTGCCAGCAGCTTGACGACTAGCGGGAGGGCGAATGAGCAGTTCTTC
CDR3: CASSLTTSGRANEQFF

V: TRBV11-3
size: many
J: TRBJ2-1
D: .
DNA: TGTGCCAGCAGCTTAGTTTTCAGGATCCCAAGCTCCTACAATGAGCAGTTCTTC
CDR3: CASSLVFRIPSSYNEQFF

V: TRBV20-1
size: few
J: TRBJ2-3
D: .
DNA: TGCAGTGCAGCACTAGGGTCTGTCACAGATACGCAGTATTTT
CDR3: CSAALGSVTDTQYF

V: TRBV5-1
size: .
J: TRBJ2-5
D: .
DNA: TGCGCCAGCAGCTTGGGGGAACTGTGGGAGACCCAGTACTTC
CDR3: CASSLGELWETQYF

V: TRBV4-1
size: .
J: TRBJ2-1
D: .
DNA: TGCGCCAGCAGCCAAGATAGGGGGGTTAATGAGCAGTTCTTC
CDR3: CASSQDRGVNEQFF

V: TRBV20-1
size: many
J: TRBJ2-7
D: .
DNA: TGCAGTGCTAGTGGAAAGAACTCCTACGAGCAGTACTTC
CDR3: CSASGKNSYEQYF

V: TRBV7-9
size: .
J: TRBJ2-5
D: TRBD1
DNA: TGTGCCAGCAGCCCGCTACCGGGACAGACTACCCAGTACTTC
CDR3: CASSPLPGQTTQYF

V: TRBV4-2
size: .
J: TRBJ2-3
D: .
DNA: TGTGCCAGCAGCCAAGGTGACAAGACAGATACGCAGTATTTT
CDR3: CASSQGDKTDTQYF

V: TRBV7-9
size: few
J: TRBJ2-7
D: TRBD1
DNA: TGTGCCAGCAGCTACCGGGACAGGGTCTACGAGCAGTACTTC
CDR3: CASSYRDRVYEQYF

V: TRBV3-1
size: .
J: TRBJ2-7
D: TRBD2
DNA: TGTGCCAGCAGCCAAGTGGGCGGGGGTATCTACGAGCAGTACTTC
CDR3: CASSQVGGGIYEQYF

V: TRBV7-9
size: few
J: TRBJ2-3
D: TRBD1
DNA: TGTGCCAGCAGCTCCGGGACAGGGACGGCAGATACGCAGTATTTT
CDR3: CASSSGTGTADTQYF

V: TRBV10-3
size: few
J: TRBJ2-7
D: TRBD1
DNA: TGTGCCACCGCAGGACAGGGGACAAACCCTTGGTACTTC
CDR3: CATAGQGTNPWYF

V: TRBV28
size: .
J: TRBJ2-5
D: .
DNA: TGTGCCAGCAGTTTGGGGGTGTCAGAGACCCAGTACTTC
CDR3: CASSLGVSETQYF

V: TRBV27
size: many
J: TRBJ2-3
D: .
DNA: TGTGCCAGCAGTTTAGGGCGGCTCACAGATACGCAGTATTTT
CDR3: CASSLGRLTDTQYF

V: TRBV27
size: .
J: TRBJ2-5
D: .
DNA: TGTGCCAGCAGTGCCTCACTCAGGGGAACCCAGTACTTC
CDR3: CASSASLRGTQYF

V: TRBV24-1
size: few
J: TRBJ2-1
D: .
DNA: TGTGCCACCAGTGAACACCCGGGACTCGCGTCGAGTGAGCAGTTCTTC
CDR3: CATSEHPGLASSEQFF

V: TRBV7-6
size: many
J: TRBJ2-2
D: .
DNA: TGTGCCAGCAGCTTAGGCCTCGGATCAGGGACCGGGGAGCTGTTTTTT
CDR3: CASSLGLGSGTGELFF

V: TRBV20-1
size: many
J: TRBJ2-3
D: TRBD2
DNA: TGCAGTGCTAGGAGCTGGGGGGGGACAGATACGCAGTATTTT
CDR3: CSARSWGGTDTQYF